The rows below give T cell receptor beta chains drawn from one sample of a study of blood T cell repertoires in COVID-19. Measured with immunoSEQ multiplex PCR; TCRdb has only the in-frame clones, and not every one. Of about 240,000 clones in the sample, around 85% were seen once. The specimen sequenced was PBMCs or T cells enriched from blood (not recorded which). The receptors derive from a woman between 35 and 50 years old with acute COVID-19. Each CDR3 is given with its conserved first and last residue. D genes are given only for firm matches. The size of a clone is reported for some rows only, either as once, few or many, or as a class for expanded clones.

V gene: TRBV9; J gene: TRBJ2-1; clone size: .; D gene: .; CDR3 protein: CASSVGGLGEQFF; CDR3 DNA: TGTGCCAGCAGCGTCGGCGGGTTGGGTGAGCAGTTCTTC
V gene: TRBV5-1; J gene: TRBJ2-7; clone size: .; D gene: TRBD2; CDR3 protein: CASTPALAGGRSYEQYF; CDR3 DNA: TGCGCCAGTACCCCGGCCCTAGCGGGAGGGCGTTCCTACGAGCAGTACTTC
V gene: TRBV5-1; J gene: TRBJ2-2; clone size: .; D gene: TRBD1; CDR3 protein: CASSSRQGVGGELFF; CDR3 DNA: TGCGCCAGCAGCAGTAGACAGGGGGTTGGCGGGGAGCTGTTTTTT
V gene: TRBV27; J gene: TRBJ2-3; clone size: .; D gene: TRBD1; CDR3 protein: CASSFDRADTQYF; CDR3 DNA: TGTGCCAGCAGTTTTGACAGGGCTGATACGCAGTATTTT
V gene: TRBV4-1; J gene: TRBJ1-2; clone size: .; D gene: TRBD1; CDR3 protein: CASQRTGTGDYGYTF; CDR3 DNA: TGCGCCAGCCAACGAACCGGGACAGGGGACTATGGCTACACCTTC
V gene: TRBV11-3; J gene: TRBJ2-1; clone size: .; D gene: TRBD1; CDR3 protein: CASSSGTGGSYNEQFF; CDR3 DNA: TGTGCCAGCAGTTCCGGGACAGGGGGGTCCTACAATGAGCAGTTCTTC
V gene: TRBV7-9; J gene: TRBJ2-7; clone size: .; D gene: TRBD2; CDR3 protein: CASSLGLAGTYEQYF; CDR3 DNA: TGTGCCAGCAGCTTAGGGCTAGCGGGAACATACGAGCAGTACTTC
V gene: TRBV7-9; J gene: TRBJ2-7; clone size: .; D gene: TRBD1; CDR3 protein: CASTPTGTTYEQYF; CDR3 DNA: TGTGCCAGCACCCCGACAGGGACAACGTACGAGCAGTACTTC
V gene: TRBV6-2/TRBV6-3; J gene: TRBJ2-7; clone size: .; D gene: TRBD2; CDR3 protein: CASSYSNLAGFEQYF; CDR3 DNA: TGTGCCAGCAGTTACTCGAACCTAGCGGGGTTCGAGCAGTACTTC
V gene: TRBV19; J gene: TRBJ1-3; clone size: .; D gene: .; CDR3 protein: CASGTLGNTIYF; CDR3 DNA: TGTGCCAGTGGGACACTTGGAAACACCATATATTTT
V gene: TRBV7-6; J gene: TRBJ2-1; clone size: .; D gene: TRBD2; CDR3 protein: CASSEGLAGVREQFF; CDR3 DNA: TGTGCCAGCAGCGAGGGACTAGCGGGAGTTAGGGAGCAGTTCTTC
V gene: TRBV10-2; J gene: TRBJ1-1; clone size: .; D gene: .; CDR3 protein: CASSKGLTTEAFF; CDR3 DNA: TGCGCCAGCAGCAAGGGGCTGACGACCGAAGCTTTCTTT
V gene: TRBV6-5; J gene: TRBJ2-2; clone size: .; D gene: TRBD2; CDR3 protein: CASKASGVGTGELFF; CDR3 DNA: TGTGCCAGCAAGGCTAGCGGTGTTGGCACCGGGGAGCTGTTTTTT
V gene: TRBV30; J gene: TRBJ2-1; clone size: .; D gene: TRBD2; CDR3 protein: CAWREGTSGSSYNEQFF; CDR3 DNA: TGTGCCTGGAGGGAGGGGACTAGCGGGAGCTCCTACAATGAGCAGTTCTTC
V gene: TRBV6-6; J gene: TRBJ2-3; clone size: once; D gene: .; CDR3 protein: CASSLDRQATDTQYF; CDR3 DNA: TGTGCCAGCAGCCTCGACAGGCAGGCCACAGATACGCAGTATTTT
V gene: TRBV2; J gene: TRBJ1-6; clone size: .; D gene: TRBD1; CDR3 protein: CASRAQGAGDSPLHF; CDR3 DNA: TGTGCCAGCAGGGCACAGGGGGCGGGTGATTCACCCCTCCACTTT
V gene: TRBV7-8; J gene: TRBJ1-1; clone size: once; D gene: TRBD1; CDR3 protein: CASSLTGGAIEAFF; CDR3 DNA: TGTGCCAGCAGCTTGACAGGGGGAGCGATTGAAGCTTTCTTT
V gene: TRBV6-4; J gene: TRBJ1-5; clone size: .; D gene: .; CDR3 protein: CASSTSWGEPQHF; CDR3 DNA: TGTGCCAGCAGCACCAGCTGGGGCGAGCCCCAGCATTTT
V gene: TRBV19; J gene: TRBJ1-5; clone size: .; D gene: .; CDR3 protein: CASSIVSVNQPQHF; CDR3 DNA: TGTGCCAGTAGTATAGTATCAGTGAATCAGCCCCAGCATTTT
V gene: TRBV14; J gene: TRBJ2-7; clone size: .; D gene: TRBD1; CDR3 protein: CASSQVQGYLEQYF; CDR3 DNA: TGTGCCAGCAGCCAGGTACAGGGGTATCTCGAGCAGTACTTC
V gene: TRBV15; J gene: TRBJ2-1; clone size: once; D gene: TRBD2; CDR3 protein: CATSRLAGVNNEQFF; CDR3 DNA: TGTGCCACCAGCCGCCTAGCGGGAGTCAACAATGAGCAGTTCTTC
V gene: TRBV27; J gene: TRBJ2-7; clone size: .; D gene: .; CDR3 protein: CASSGGSSYEQYF; CDR3 DNA: TGTGCCAGCAGTGGGGGGAGCTCCTACGAGCAGTACTTC
V gene: TRBV5-1; J gene: TRBJ2-3; clone size: .; D gene: TRBD2; CDR3 protein: CASSLSSSGADTQYF; CDR3 DNA: TGCGCCAGCAGCTTGTCGTCTAGCGGGGCAGATACGCAGTATTTT
V gene: TRBV9; J gene: TRBJ2-2; clone size: .; D gene: TRBD2; CDR3 protein: CASSTSGANTGELFF; CDR3 DNA: TGTGCCAGCAGTACTAGCGGGGCGAACACCGGGGAGCTGTTTTTT
V gene: TRBV30; J gene: TRBJ1-6; clone size: .; D gene: TRBD1; CDR3 protein: CAWGGQGNSPLHF; CDR3 DNA: TGTGCCTGGGGGGGACAGGGCAATTCACCCCTCCACTTT
V gene: TRBV19; J gene: TRBJ1-1; clone size: .; D gene: .; CDR3 protein: CASSWVAGTEAFF; CDR3 DNA: TGTGCCAGTAGTTGGGTCGCGGGAACTGAAGCTTTCTTT
V gene: TRBV4-1; J gene: TRBJ2-1; clone size: .; D gene: .; CDR3 protein: CASSQEGLNEQFF; CDR3 DNA: TGCGCCAGCAGCCAAGAGGGGCTCAATGAGCAGTTCTTC
V gene: TRBV12-3/TRBV12-4; J gene: TRBJ1-1; clone size: .; D gene: .; CDR3 protein: CASSRTENTEAFF; CDR3 DNA: TGTGCCAGCAGTCGTACAGAGAACACTGAAGCTTTCTTT
V gene: TRBV5-1; J gene: TRBJ2-7; clone size: .; D gene: .; CDR3 protein: CASSLVGQSYEQYF; CDR3 DNA: TGCGCCAGCAGCTTGGTTGGACAGTCCTACGAGCAGTACTTC
V gene: TRBV2; J gene: TRBJ2-2; clone size: .; D gene: TRBD1; CDR3 protein: CASRGQDNTGELFF; CDR3 DNA: TGTGCCAGCAGAGGACAGGATAACACCGGGGAGCTGTTTTTT
V gene: TRBV30; J gene: TRBJ2-7; clone size: .; D gene: TRBD2; CDR3 protein: CAWRGLAGVSYEQYF; CDR3 DNA: TGTGCCTGGAGGGGACTAGCGGGAGTCTCCTACGAGCAGTACTTC
V gene: TRBV19; J gene: TRBJ1-2; clone size: .; D gene: .; CDR3 protein: CASSIVAGAGYGYTF; CDR3 DNA: TGTGCCAGTAGTATAGTTGCAGGGGCAGGCTATGGCTACACCTTC
V gene: TRBV11-2; J gene: TRBJ2-3; clone size: once; D gene: .; CDR3 protein: CASSPRGGLASTDTQYF; CDR3 DNA: TGTGCCAGCAGCCCACGAGGCGGGCTAGCCAGCACAGATACGCAGTATTTT
V gene: TRBV5-1; J gene: TRBJ1-1; clone size: once; D gene: .; CDR3 protein: CASSYNAGGERDTEAFF; CDR3 DNA: TGCGCCAGCAGCTACAACGCGGGAGGGGAGCGGGACACTGAAGCTTTCTTT
V gene: TRBV7-8; J gene: TRBJ1-1; clone size: few; D gene: TRBD1; CDR3 protein: CASSTGQSTEAFF; CDR3 DNA: TGTGCCAGCAGCACGGGACAGTCCACTGAAGCTTTCTTT
V gene: TRBV28; J gene: TRBJ1-2; clone size: .; D gene: .; CDR3 protein: CASTRGGGNYGYTF; CDR3 DNA: TGTGCCAGTACCCGGGGGGGAGGAAACTATGGCTACACCTTC
V gene: TRBV2; J gene: TRBJ2-7; clone size: .; D gene: TRBD2; CDR3 protein: CASSDFAGGSYEQYF; CDR3 DNA: TGTGCCAGCAGTGATTTCGCGGGGGGCTCCTACGAGCAGTACTTC
V gene: TRBV5-1; J gene: TRBJ2-7; clone size: .; D gene: TRBD1; CDR3 protein: CASSWGQGLNEQYF; CDR3 DNA: TGCGCCAGCAGCTGGGGACAGGGGTTAAACGAGCAGTACTTC
V gene: TRBV7-2; J gene: TRBJ1-2; clone size: .; D gene: .; CDR3 protein: CASSLGAAESYGYTF; CDR3 DNA: TGTGCCAGCAGCTTAGGGGCAGCCGAATCCTATGGCTACACCTTC
V gene: TRBV5-4; J gene: TRBJ2-2; clone size: .; D gene: .; CDR3 protein: CASSLEAANTGELFF; CDR3 DNA: TGTGCCAGCAGCTTGGAGGCGGCGAACACCGGGGAGCTGTTTTTT